This TCR beta chain comes out of a study of blood T cell repertoires in COVID-19. At the level of the study: Samples of COVID-19 (acute and convalescent) were obtained from the United States, Italy and Spain. PBMCs, B-cell-depleted T cells, or T cells were the source of the cDNA or gDNA that made up the material.

As handled by the study authors: Amplifying reference gene primers gave estimates of nucleated cell counts. Profiled with immunoSEQ multiplex PCR; TCRdb holds only in-frame clones, not every one. For V, J and clone size, that table is used; D and trimming come from the DNA. This sample yields hundreds of thousands of clones, of which around four fifths are seen a single time; roughly 8% belongs to the top ten. The CDR3 loop spans 15 amino acids. In germline, CDR1 is LNHDA, CDR2 SQIVND (reference sequence). The ends lost 6 bases at V and 7 bases at J; junction bases unmatched: 12. This clonotype was sampled from a woman aged 45-60 years with acute or convalescent COVID-19. Input material: peripheral blood. The rearrangement uses TRBV19 and TRBJ1-5; 7 bases match TRBD1. The CDR3 sequence: CASSQRDSLGQPQHF. The CDR3 DNA reads TGTGCCAGTAGCCAAAGGGACAGCCTAGGACAGCCCCAGCATTTT.